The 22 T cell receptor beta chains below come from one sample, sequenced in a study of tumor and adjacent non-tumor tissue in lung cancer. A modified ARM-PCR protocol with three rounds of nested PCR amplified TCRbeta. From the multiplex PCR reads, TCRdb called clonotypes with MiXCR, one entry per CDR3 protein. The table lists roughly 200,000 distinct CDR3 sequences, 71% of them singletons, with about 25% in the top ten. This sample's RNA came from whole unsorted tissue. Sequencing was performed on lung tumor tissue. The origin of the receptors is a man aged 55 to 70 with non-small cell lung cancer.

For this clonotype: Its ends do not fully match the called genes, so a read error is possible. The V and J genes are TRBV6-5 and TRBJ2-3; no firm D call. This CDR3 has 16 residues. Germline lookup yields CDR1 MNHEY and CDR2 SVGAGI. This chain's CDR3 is CASKAVWRRGKDTQFF. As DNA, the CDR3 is TGTGCCAGTAAGGCCGTCTGGAGACGAGGAAAAGATACGCAGTTTTTT.

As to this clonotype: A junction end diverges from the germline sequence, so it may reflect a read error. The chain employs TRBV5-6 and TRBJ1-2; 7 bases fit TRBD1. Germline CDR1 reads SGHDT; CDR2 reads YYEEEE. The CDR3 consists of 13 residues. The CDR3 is CASNLGQMYGYTF. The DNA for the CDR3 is TGTGCCAGCAACTTGGGACAGATGTATGGCTACACCTTC.

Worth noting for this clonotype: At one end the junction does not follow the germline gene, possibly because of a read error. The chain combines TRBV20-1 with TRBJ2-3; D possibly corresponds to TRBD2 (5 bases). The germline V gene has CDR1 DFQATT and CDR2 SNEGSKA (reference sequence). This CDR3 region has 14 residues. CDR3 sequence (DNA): TGCAGTGCTCCCAGGACGGGGAGCACAGATACGCATTATTTT. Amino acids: CSAPRTGSTDTHYF.

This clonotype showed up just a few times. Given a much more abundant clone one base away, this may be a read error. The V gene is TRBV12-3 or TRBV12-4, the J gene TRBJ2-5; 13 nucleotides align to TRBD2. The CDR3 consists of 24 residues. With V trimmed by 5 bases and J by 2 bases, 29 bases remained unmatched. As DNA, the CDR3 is TGTGCCAGCAGTCTGGTTAGAGGGACAAGGGGCGAACTAGCGGGAGGGCACACTCAAGAGACCCAGTACTTC. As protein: CASSLVRGTRGELAGGHTQETQYF.

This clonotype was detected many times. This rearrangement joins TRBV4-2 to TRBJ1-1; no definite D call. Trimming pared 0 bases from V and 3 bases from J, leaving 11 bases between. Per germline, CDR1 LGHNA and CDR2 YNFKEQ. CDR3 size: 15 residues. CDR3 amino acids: CASSQDGQRDTEAFF. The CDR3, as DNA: TGTGCCAGCAGCCAAGATGGGCAGAGGGACACTGAAGCTTTCTTT.

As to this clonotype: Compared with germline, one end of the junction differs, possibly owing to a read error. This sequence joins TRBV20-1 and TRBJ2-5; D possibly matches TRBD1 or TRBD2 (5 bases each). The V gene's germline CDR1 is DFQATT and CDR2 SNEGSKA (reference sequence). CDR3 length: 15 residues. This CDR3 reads CSARGRAVPVGTQCF. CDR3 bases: TGCAGTGCTAGAGGTCGGGCTGTGCCCGTAGGGACCCAGTGCTTC.

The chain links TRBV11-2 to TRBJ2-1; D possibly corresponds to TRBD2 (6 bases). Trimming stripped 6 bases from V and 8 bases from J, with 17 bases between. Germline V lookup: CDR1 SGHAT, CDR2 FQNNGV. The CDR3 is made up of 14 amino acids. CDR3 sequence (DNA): TGTGCCAGCAGAGAGGTAGCGGAAGTGTATGAGCAGTTCTTC. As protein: CASREVAEVYEQFF.

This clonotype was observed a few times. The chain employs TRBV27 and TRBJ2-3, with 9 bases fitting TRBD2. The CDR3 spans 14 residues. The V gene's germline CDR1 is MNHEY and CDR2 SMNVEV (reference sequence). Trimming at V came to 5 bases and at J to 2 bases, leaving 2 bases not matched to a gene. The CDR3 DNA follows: TGTGCCAGCAGTCCTAGCGGGGACACAGATACGCAGTATTTT. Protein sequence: CASSPSGDTDTQYF.

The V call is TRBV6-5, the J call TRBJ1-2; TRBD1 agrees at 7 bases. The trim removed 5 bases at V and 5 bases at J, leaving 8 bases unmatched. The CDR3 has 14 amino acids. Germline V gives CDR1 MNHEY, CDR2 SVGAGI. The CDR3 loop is CASSPWDSEYGYTF. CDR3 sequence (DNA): TGTGCCAGCAGTCCTTGGGACAGCGAGTATGGCTACACCTTC.

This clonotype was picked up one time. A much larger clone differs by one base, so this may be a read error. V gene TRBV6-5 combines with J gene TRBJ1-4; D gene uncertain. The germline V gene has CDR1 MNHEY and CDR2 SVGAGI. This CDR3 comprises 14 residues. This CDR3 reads CASSYRGQYEKLIF. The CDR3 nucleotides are TGTGCCAGCAGTTACCGTGGGCAGTATGAAAAACTGATTTTT.

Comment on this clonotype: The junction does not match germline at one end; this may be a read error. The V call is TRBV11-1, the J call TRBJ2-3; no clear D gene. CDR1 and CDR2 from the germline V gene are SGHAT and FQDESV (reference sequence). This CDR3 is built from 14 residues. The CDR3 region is CASSSRLSTDTHHF. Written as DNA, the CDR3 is TGTGCCAGCAGCTCCCGACTGAGCACAGATACGCACCATTTT.

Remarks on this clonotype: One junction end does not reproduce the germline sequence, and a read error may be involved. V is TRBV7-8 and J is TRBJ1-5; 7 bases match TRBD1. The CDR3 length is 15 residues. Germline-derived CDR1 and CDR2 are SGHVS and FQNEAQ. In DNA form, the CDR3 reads TGTGCCAGCAGCTTAAGCGGACAGGTCTCTCAGCCCCTGCATTTC. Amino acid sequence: CASSLSGQVSQPLHF.

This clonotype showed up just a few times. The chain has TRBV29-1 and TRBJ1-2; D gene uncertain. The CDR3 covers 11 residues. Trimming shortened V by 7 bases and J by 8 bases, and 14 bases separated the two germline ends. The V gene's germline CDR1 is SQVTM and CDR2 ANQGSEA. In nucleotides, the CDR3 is TGCAGCGCCTCAATTCAGGAGGGCTACACCTTC. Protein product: CSASIQEGYTF.

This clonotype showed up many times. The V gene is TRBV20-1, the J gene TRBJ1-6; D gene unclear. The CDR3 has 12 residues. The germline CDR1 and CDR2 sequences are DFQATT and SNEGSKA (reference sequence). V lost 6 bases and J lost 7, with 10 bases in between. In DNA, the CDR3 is TGCAGTGCCCTACAACCCAATTCACCCCTCCACTTT. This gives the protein CSALQPNSPLHF.

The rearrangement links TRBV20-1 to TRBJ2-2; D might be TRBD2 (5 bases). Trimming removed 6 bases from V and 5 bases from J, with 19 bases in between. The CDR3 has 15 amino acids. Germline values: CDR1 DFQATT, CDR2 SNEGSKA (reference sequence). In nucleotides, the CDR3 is TGCAGTGCGCCCTGGCGGGTGGGTGGTACCGGGGAGCTGTTTTTT. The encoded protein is CSAPWRVGGTGELFF.

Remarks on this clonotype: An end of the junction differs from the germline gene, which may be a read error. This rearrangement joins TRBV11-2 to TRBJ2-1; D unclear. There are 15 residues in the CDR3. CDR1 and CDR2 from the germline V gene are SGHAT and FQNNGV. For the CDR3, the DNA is TGTGCTAGCAGCTTAAATCCCTCGTCGGGCGCTGAGCAGTTATTC. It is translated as CASSLNPSSGAEQLF.

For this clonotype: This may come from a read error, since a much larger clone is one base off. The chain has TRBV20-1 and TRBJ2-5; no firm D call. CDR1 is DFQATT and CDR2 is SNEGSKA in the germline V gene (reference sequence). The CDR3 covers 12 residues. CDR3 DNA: TGCAGTGCTTTAGGTGGCCTGGAGACCCAGCACTTC. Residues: CSALGGLETQHF.

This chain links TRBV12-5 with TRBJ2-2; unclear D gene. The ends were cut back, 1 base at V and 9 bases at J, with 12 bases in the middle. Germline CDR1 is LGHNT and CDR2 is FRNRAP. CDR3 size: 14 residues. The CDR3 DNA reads TGTGCTAGTGGTTTGGGAGTGAATACCAGGGAGCTGTTTTTT. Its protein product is CASGLGVNTRELFF.

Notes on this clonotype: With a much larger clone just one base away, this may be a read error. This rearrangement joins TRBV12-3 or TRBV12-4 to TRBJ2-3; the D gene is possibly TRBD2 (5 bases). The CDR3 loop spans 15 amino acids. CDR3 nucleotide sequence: TGTGCCGGCAGTTTATCGGGCCCGGGGATAGATACGCAGTATTTT. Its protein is CAGSLSGPGIDTQYF.

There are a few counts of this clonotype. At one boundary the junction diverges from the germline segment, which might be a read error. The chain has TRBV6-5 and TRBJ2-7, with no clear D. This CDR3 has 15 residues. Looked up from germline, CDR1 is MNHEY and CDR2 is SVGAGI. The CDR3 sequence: CASGNVGITHYEQYF. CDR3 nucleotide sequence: TGTGCCAGCGGCAATGTGGGAATCACTCACTACGAGCAGTATTTC.

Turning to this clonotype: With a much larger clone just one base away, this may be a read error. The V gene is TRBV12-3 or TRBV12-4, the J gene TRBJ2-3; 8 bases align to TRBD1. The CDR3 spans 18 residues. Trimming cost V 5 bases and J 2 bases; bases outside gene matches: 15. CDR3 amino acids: CASSQTRRRTGITDTQYF. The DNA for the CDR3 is TGTGCCAGCAGTCAAACCCGTCGCAGGACAGGGATCACAGATACGCAGTATTTT.

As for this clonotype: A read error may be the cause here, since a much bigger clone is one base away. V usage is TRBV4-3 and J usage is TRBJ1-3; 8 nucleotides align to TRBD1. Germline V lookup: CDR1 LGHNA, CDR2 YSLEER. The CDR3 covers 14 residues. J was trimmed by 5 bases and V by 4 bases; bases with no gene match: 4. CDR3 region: CASSPGTGRNTIYF. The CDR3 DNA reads TGCGCCAGCAGCCCCGGGACAGGAAGAAACACCATATATTTT.